The TCR beta chain described here comes from a study of identical twins. Germline CDR1 is MNHNS and CDR2 is SASEGT. The CDR3 runs to 14 residues. Trimming left V 6 bases short and J 10 bases short, with 22 bases between. TCRdb used MiXCR to reprocess the 5' RACE reads, holding one entry per CDR3 protein. The data show some 500,000 distinct CDR3 sequences, less than 25% seen once. This clonotype was detected only a few times. The data were also submitted as part of a second study, on T cells expressing NK-cell markers. That source adds: These same clonotypes (in several donors) also led the CD3+CD56-NKG2C+ fraction.

Sequenced sample: CD4+ T cells sorted from blood. This receptor was taken from a woman in her late teens or twenties in good health. This chain joins TRBV6-1 and TRBJ2-7, with D perhaps TRBD1 or TRBD2 (7 bases each). CDR3 in amino acids: CASRDRPSGGVQYF. CDR3 coding DNA: TGTGCCAGCAGGGACAGGCCCTCGGGGGGTGTTCAGTACTTC.